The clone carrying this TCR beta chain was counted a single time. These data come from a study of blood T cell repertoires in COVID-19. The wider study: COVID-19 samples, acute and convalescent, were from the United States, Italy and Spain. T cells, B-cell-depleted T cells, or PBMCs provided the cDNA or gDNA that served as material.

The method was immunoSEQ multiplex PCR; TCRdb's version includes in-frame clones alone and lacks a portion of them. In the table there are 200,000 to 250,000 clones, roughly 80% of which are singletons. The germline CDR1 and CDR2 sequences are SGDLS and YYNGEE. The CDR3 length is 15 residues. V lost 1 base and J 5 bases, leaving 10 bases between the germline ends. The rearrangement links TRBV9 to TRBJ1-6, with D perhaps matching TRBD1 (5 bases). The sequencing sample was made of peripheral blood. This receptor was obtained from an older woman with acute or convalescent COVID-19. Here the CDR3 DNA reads TGTGCCAGCAGCGTATCAGGGAACCATAATTCACCCCTCCACTTT. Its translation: CASSVSGNHNSPLHF.